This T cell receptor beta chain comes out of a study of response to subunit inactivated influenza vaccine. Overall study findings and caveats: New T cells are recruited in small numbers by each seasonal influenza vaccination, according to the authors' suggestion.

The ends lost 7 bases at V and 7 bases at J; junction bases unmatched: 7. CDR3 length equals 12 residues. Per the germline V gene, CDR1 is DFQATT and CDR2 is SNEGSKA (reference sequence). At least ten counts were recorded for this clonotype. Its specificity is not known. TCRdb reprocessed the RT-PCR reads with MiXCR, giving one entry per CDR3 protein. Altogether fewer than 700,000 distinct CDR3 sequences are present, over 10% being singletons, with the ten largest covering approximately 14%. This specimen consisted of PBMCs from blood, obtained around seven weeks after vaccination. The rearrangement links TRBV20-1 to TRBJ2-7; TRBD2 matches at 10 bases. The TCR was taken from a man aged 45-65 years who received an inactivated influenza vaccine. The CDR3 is CSVKAGGREQYF. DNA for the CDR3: TGCAGTGTAAAAGCGGGAGGGCGGGAGCAGTACTTC.